This T cell receptor (beta chain) emerged from a study of cytomegalovirus exposure and HLA in healthy donors. About the research overall: The study's early data release held tens of millions of unique TCRs from HLA-typed donors.

Study-level findings and limits: Per a later analysis, HLA-associated TCR beta chains showed more clonal expansion than other, equally common TCR beta chains.

The PCR employed 60 Vbeta primers together with 13 Jbeta primers. The data were produced by immunoSEQ multiplex PCR, yet TCRdb's version contains in-frame clones alone and is incomplete. The data contain around 100,000 clones, 81% of them singletons. This clone was observed once. Its target is unknown. Germline lookup yields CDR1 LGHNT and CDR2 FRNRAP. V was pared by 1 base and J by 1 base, with 6 bases between. The CDR3 sequence is 14 residues long. This clonotype was obtained from a woman aged 70-85 years in good health and CMV-seropositive. The V and J genes are TRBV12-5 and TRBJ2-3; D gene ambiguous. Sequencing used PBMCs. CDR3: CASGLGLGTDTQYF. DNA for the CDR3: TGTGCTAGTGGTTTGGGGCTCGGCACAGATACGCAGTATTTT.